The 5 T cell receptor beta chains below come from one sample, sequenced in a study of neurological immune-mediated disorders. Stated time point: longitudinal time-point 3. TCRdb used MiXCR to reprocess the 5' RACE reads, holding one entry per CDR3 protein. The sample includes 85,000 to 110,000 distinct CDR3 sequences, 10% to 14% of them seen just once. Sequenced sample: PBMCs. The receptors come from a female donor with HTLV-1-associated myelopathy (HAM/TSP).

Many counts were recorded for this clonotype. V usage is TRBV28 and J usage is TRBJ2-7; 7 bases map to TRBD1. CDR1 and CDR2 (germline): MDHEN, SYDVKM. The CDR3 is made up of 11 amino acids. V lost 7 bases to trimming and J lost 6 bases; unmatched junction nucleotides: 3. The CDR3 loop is CASTPGGEQYF. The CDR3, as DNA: TGTGCCAGCACCCCAGGGGGCGAGCAGTACTTC.

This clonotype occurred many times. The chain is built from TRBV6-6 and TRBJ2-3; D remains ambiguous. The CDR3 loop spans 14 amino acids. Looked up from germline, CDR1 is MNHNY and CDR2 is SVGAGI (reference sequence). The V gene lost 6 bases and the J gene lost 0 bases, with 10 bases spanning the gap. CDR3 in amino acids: CASRPPSSTDTQYF. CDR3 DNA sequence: TGTGCCAGCAGGCCCCCGTCGAGCACAGATACGCAGTATTTT.

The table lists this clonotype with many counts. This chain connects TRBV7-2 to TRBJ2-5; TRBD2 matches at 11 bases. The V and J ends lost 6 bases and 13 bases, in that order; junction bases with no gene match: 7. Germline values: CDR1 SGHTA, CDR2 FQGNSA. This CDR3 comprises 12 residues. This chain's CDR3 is CASSQLAGAGYF. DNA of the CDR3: TGTGCCAGCAGTCAACTAGCGGGGGCGGGGTACTTC.

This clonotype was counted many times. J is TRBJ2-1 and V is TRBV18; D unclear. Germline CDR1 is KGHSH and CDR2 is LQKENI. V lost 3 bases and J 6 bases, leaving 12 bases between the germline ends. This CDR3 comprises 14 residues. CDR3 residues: CASSPPPTGNEQFF. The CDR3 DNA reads TGTGCCAGCTCACCCCCCCCAACGGGCAATGAGCAGTTCTTC.

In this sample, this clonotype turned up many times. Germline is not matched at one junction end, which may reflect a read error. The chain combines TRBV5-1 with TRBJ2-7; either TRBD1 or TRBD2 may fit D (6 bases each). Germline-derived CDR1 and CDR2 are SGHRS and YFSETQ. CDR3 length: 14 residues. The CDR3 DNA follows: TGCGCCAGCAACTTGGAGGGACACTCCTACGAGCAGTACTTC. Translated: CASNLEGHSYEQYF. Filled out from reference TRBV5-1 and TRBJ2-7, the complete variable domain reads KAGVTQTPRYLIKTRGQQVTLSCSPISGHRSVSWYQQTPGQGLQFLFEYFSETQRNKGNFPGRFSGRQFSNSRSEMNVSTLELGDSALYLCASNLEGHSYEQYFGPGTRLTVT.